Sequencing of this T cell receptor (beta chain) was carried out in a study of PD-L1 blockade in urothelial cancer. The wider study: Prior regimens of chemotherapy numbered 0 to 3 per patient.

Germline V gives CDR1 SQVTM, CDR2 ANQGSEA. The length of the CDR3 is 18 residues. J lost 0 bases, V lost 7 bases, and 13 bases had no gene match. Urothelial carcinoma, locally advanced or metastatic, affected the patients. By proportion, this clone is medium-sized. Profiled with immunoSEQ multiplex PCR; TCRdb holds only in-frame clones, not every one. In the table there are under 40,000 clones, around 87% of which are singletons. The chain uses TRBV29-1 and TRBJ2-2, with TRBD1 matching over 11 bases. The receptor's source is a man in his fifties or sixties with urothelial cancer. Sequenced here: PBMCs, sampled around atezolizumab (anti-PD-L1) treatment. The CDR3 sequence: CSARIRTGGFANTGELFF. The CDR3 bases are TGCAGCGCCCGGATTCGGACAGGGGGCTTCGCGAACACCGGGGAGCTGTTTTTT.